This T cell receptor beta chain was documented in a study of cytomegalovirus exposure and HLA in healthy donors (dated by TCRdb to 2016 to 2017). In terms of the full investigation: An earlier analysis of some 500 of the donors reported 276 Gb of sequence data and 100 million to 140 million unique TCR beta sequences from about 179 million T cells. Approximately 300 gigabases of sequencing data and around 88 million unique TCR sequences made up an early release that covered 640 HLA-typed donors. Of the 300 to 400 genotyped donors, 65% to 90% fell in the genetic ancestry cluster associated with self-reported Caucasian donors. The study aimed to test whether signatures of past pathogen exposure could be identified by cataloging public T cell receptors. The study used immunosequencing to profile the T cell repertoires of 666 subjects and linked those repertoires to cytomegalovirus serostatus. Along with the approximately 650-subject first cohort, a separate validation cohort of 120 different subjects was used. To predict cytomegalovirus infection status, the study brought together high-throughput TCR immunosequencing, statistical association of individual TCRs with disease status, and machine learning. A later analysis re-examined previously published TCR beta repertoires from about 700 donors and added high-resolution HLA genotyping to investigate patterns of TCR occurrence. Rather than drawing on any new phenotypic data, the later analysis identified candidate immune exposures from TCR beta sequences and the way those sequences occurred across donors. An earlier analysis of 500 to 650 of the donors applied high-throughput TCR beta sequencing to assess whether each TCR beta V gene segment acted as functional or pseudogenic. Donor age, sex, ethnicity and CMV serostatus were compiled together with the repertoire data. A later genetic analysis took genome-wide SNP genotypes for about three fifths of the 666 donors and used that subset as a discovery cohort. Every repertoire in the discovery cohort had been generated on one and the same sequencing platform. Class I and class II HLA loci were covered by the typing at four-digit resolution. Typing coverage differed by locus: A, B, C, DRB1 and DQB1 were typed in roughly 620-630 donors, DQA1 in 522, DPA1 in approximately 600, and DPB1 in 472. A handful of DR-DQ haplotypes were treated as single units for association and clustering because of strong linkage in the cohort. On average, 235,054 unique TCR beta nucleotide sequences were sequenced per donor among a few hundred genotyped donors of the cohort, with approximately 18% of those sequences being non-productive. Summary of the overall study and its limitations: Strong co-occurrence of HLA alleles, especially DR and DQ, made assigning TCR associations to individual alleles difficult. HLA typing was unavailable for some donors at each locus, so association tests used only the typed subset. Roughly uniform sequencing depth across donors was assumed in presence/absence analyses, although this assumption may not hold. The authors suggested that the approach could potentially be extended to other disease states and immunological phenotypes. Linkage disequilibrium might explain the correlated functional status among segregating V segments, but an unknown experimental factor could not be excluded. For the cohort, immune exposure information was limited to CMV serostatus. A further reported finding was that TCR beta sequences accurately predicted the HLA-A and HLA-B alleles for most subjects in the first cohort. In a later analysis, TCR association rates were found to vary across HLA loci, with the most associated TCRs seen for DRB1 alleles and the fewest for HLA-C alleles. In the study, some 180 TCR beta chains were listed as associated with cytomegalovirus. An association between a missense DCLRE1C variant and V-gene and J-gene trimming of TCR beta chains was found in a later genetic analysis and replicated in an independent cohort. Only TCR beta chains were sequenced in this cohort, and the absence of alpha or paired-chain data limited detectable features. In a later analysis, HLA-associated TCR beta chains were found to be more clonally expanded and to have lower generation probabilities than equally common non-associated chains. Cytomegalovirus status was reported to be diagnosed by the classifier with high specificity and sensitivity in both the original and validation cohorts. Some IMGT-functional V segments, including TRBV6-2 and TRBV6-3, could not be distinguished by the 87-base-pair reads and were therefore excluded. A later analysis associated approximately 17,000 TCR beta sequences with specific HLA alleles at a false discovery rate of 0.05. According to a later analysis, most CMV-associated TCR beta chains appeared to be HLA-restricted, and the HLA associations seemed to be driven largely by CMV exposure. A later analysis reported that several top co-occurrence clusters appeared linked to parvovirus B19, influenza, CMV and Epstein-Barr virus. Across donors, most TCR sequences were observed very rarely, whereas some public TCRs were present in many individuals. A group of highly shared sequence variants was considered likely to be a technical artifact of the sequencing pipeline. In a later genetic analysis, fewer N-insertions in productive TCRs were reported among donors in an Asian-associated ancestry cluster than the roughly 700-donor mean. In vitro tests confirmed that a few of the cytomegalovirus-associated TCR beta chains recognize cytomegalovirus antigens. The earlier analysis of nearly 600 of the donors excluded about 16 rarely observed V segments, including chromosome 9 orphons, because counts were too low. In an earlier analysis of approximately 600 of the donors, most TCR beta V segments were observed in productive rearrangements about 90% or about 30% of the time, broadly matching IMGT annotations.

Library preparation was by the immunoSEQ multiplex PCR assay. A mixture of 60 forward primers for TCR Vbeta segments and 13 reverse primers for TCR Jbeta segments was used in the multiplex PCR. Amplification of the CDR3 region of rearranged TCR beta genes was performed with a multiplex PCR assay on genomic DNA. On the Illumina HiSeq System, the amplified TCR beta libraries were sequenced as 87-base-pair reads. The source study handled its data this way. A later analysis counted 65 million to 90 million unique TCR beta chains across the 550 to 800 repertoires, and roughly 11 million of these chains were shared by at least two donors. A nearest-neighbor algorithm error-corrected the raw reads and collapsed the reads into unique sequences, merging closely related sequences to remove PCR and sequencing errors. CDR3 sequences were aligned to IMGT reference sequences to assign V, D and J gene segments. For a sequence to be retained, a match of at least six nucleotides to both a V gene segment and a J gene segment was required. Rearrangements were classified as productive when the CDR3 lacked stop codons and remained in frame with V and J, and all other rearrangements were classified as non-productive. CDR3 was defined according to IMGT convention as the region running from the second conserved V-encoded cysteine to the conserved J-encoded phenylalanine. Sequences without an unambiguous match to a single V gene segment were excluded from the earlier analysis of about 600 of the donors. In an earlier analysis of some 590 of the donors, a V segment was called functional when productive rearrangements were above 56.7%, and segregating when the standard deviation between donors exceeded 5%. A statistical classification framework was built for diagnosing cytomegalovirus status from the catalog of TCR beta chain sequences. V and J gene assignment, in a later analysis, came from comparing TCR nucleotide sequences with IMGT/GENE-DB human TR gene sequences. Using the TCRdist pipeline, a later analysis assigned CDR3 sequences along with most-parsimonious VDJ recombination scenarios. In a later analysis, each TCR beta chain was defined by its CDR3 amino acid sequence together with its V-gene family, and reads lacking a unique V-gene family were excluded. In a later analysis, around 650 highly shared, low-generation-probability nucleotide sequences were removed to address suspected cross-contamination and a sequencing artifact. A later analysis calculated a clonal expansion index for each public chain from normalized within-repertoire ranks of inferred template counts. In a later analysis, generation probabilities were computed using a VDJ recombination model fitted to out-of-frame rearrangements, and the results were checked against IGoR. In a later analysis, hypergeometric tests were used to score TCR-TCR, TCR-HLA and TCR-CMV co-occurrence, with a repertoire-size bias correction applied to TCR pairs. To estimate false discovery rates, a later analysis permuted the HLA or CMV assignments 20 times. A later analysis grouped co-occurring TCRs with DBSCAN, adding TCRdist sequence similarity when clustering within HLA-allele-positive subsets. For co-occurrence clustering, repertoires with fewer than 30,000 or more than 120,000 public chains were excluded, along with five repertoires with anomalous nucleotide sharing. The table was pulled from immuneACCESS by TCRdb, which kept in-frame rearrangements only. Such tables lose some clones; where checked, under half of the loss comes from unresolved V genes, and the rest has no known cause. The V and J calls and clone size are taken from that table; D and trimming were inferred from the DNA. The sample table contains about 110,000 clones; only one count was recorded for around 67% of them. The ten largest clonotypes hold 12% to 15% of the sample.

With respect to this clone: The target of this receptor is not known. No much larger clone is present one base from it, and per-base qualities are unavailable.

Relative to germline, V is 6 bases shorter and J is 1 base shorter, with 8 bases between their ends. From the germline V gene, CDR1 is WSHSY and CDR2 is SAAADI. Reading from cysteine to phenylalanine, the CDR3 counts 13 amino acids. The sequence is cut down to CDR3 DNA, 39 bases in frame from base 1. The cohort comprised some 700 healthy bone marrow donors. All cohort members were sampled while nominally healthy, although unrecorded immune exposures were likely present. The donor tested CMV seropositive and was one of the 289 seropositive cohort members. Each donor provided a peripheral blood sample, and peripheral blood mononuclear cells were used for TCR beta sequencing. Genomic DNA extraction from the blood cell samples was performed with the Qiagen DNeasy Blood Extraction Kit.

The chain is encoded by TRBV10-2 joined to TRBJ2-3; the D region possibly corresponds to TRBD2 (6 bases align). This clonotype originated in a woman between 40 and 55 years old in good health and CMV-seropositive. Sequencing used PBMCs. At the DNA level, the sequence is TGCGCCAGCAGGGGGGGAGGCACAGATACGCAGTATTTT. This gives the protein CASRGGGTDTQYF.